Here is one T cell receptor (beta chain) with its context. The antigen remains unidentified. The CDR3 sequence is 12 residues long. V was pared by 6 bases and J by 6 bases, with 12 bases between. Germline V CDR1 and CDR2: SGHDN, FVKESK. The data stem from a study of shared clonotypes between healthy human individuals. Study context: Each donor contributed plates that comprised three CD4 naive, three CD4 memory, two CD8 naive and one CD8 memory. Study-level results: Only blood was sampled, and tissue TCR repertoires likely differ from blood ones.

Repertoires were generated with immunoSEQ multiplex PCR, while TCRdb's copy carries only in-frame clones and drops some. The table shows millions of clones, with just under 95% occurring only once. Positive CCR7 selection of CD45RO-negative cells yielded the naive CD8 cells, and terminally differentiated effector memory CD45RA+ cells were excluded. This TCR was recovered from a man between 18 and 35 years old in good health. The rearrangement uses TRBV14 and TRBJ2-7; weak D call: TRBD1 (6 bases). The sequenced material came from naive CD8+ T cells sorted from blood. CDR3 sequence (DNA): TGTGCCAGCAGGTCCGGACAGCTCGAGCAGTACTTC. Its protein product is CASRSGQLEQYF.